The T cell receptor (beta chain) under discussion was sequenced for a study of blood T cell repertoires in COVID-19. In the original processing: It was from reference gene primer amplification that nucleated cell counts were estimated. Clones were read by immunoSEQ multiplex PCR, and TCRdb kept only the in-frame ones, dropping some. That table is the source of V, J and clone size, and D and trimming were worked out from the DNA. The sample holds 400,000 or so clones, 90% seen once. V dropped 1 base and J dropped 8 bases, with 9 bases sitting between them. CDR1 LNHDA and CDR2 SQIVND come from the germline V gene (reference sequence). The CDR3 totals 13 residues.

The source material was PBMCs or T cells enriched from blood (not recorded which). The sequence came from a man between 18 and 29 years old who had recovered from COVID-19. This chain connects TRBV19 to TRBJ1-3; no clear D gene. The CDR3 DNA reads TGTGCCAGTAGTATAGCTGGTTCGGACACCATATATTTT. Translated: CASSIAGSDTIYF.